This note documents a single T cell receptor (beta chain) sequence. As yet, its antigen is unknown. Only in-frame clones appear in the TCRdb table, and some are missing; sequencing was by immunoSEQ multiplex PCR. The sample lists approximately 94,000 clones, roughly 80% seen once, with roughly 25% in the top ten. V gave up 4 bases and J gave up 10 bases, with 8 bases separating them. This CDR3 contains 10 residues. Germline lookup yields CDR1 SQVTM and CDR2 ANQGSEA. The data originate from a study of radiotherapy plus CTLA-4 blockade in lung cancer. Study-wide context: The study recorded objective responses in about 18% of patients and disease control in 25% to 35%. The study, taken as a whole, reports: In blood, tumor-derived TCR clones expanded after radiotherapy plus ipilimumab.

V and J are TRBV29-1 and TRBJ1-3; unclear D gene. Sequencing used peripheral blood, obtained from a patient treated with radiotherapy plus ipilimumab. The source of this sequence is a human donor with non-small cell lung cancer that progressed on radiotherapy plus ipilimumab. Here the CDR3 reads CSVVGETIYF. Here the CDR3 DNA reads TGCAGCGTTGTTGGGGAGACCATATATTTT.